The rows below give T cell receptor beta chains drawn from one sample of a study of blood T cell repertoires in COVID-19. TCRdb keeps only in-frame clones here, not all; method: immunoSEQ multiplex PCR. This table holds under 250,000 clones, over 70% found once. The specimen sequenced was peripheral blood. The receptor source for this set is a man in his forties with active or convalescent COVID-19. The CDR3 runs from the conserved cysteine through the conserved F or W. A D gene is named only where the DNA matches it firmly. Part of the rows lack a size; the others show once, few, many or a class for expanded clones.

j_gene: TRBJ1-2; len: 15; v_gene: TRBV6-5; abundance: -; d_gene: TRBD1; CDR3aa: CASSGPGQGDYGYTF; CDR3nt: TGTGCCAGCAGCGGGCCGGGACAGGGGGACTATGGCTACACCTTC
j_gene: TRBJ2-1; len: 14; v_gene: TRBV7-2; abundance: once; d_gene: -; CDR3aa: CASSPPGQAVEQFF; CDR3nt: TGTGCCAGCAGCCCGCCGGGACAAGCGGTTGAGCAGTTCTTC
j_gene: TRBJ2-1; len: 17; v_gene: TRBV24-1; abundance: -; d_gene: TRBD1; CDR3aa: CATSDSVTGGLYNEQFF; CDR3nt: TGTGCCACCAGTGATTCCGTCACAGGGGGATTATACAATGAGCAGTTCTTC
j_gene: TRBJ1-2; len: 16; v_gene: TRBV12-5; abundance: few; d_gene: -; CDR3aa: CASGPGVVASYYGYTF; CDR3nt: TGTGCTAGTGGTCCGGGTGTCGTAGCCTCGTACTATGGCTACACCTTC
j_gene: TRBJ1-2; len: 15; v_gene: TRBV6-5; abundance: -; d_gene: -; CDR3aa: CASSRQSVGNYGYTF; CDR3nt: TGTGCCAGCAGTAGACAGTCGGTGGGGAACTATGGCTACACCTTC
j_gene: TRBJ1-2; len: 14; v_gene: TRBV19; abundance: -; d_gene: TRBD1; CDR3aa: CASRGQITNYGYTF; CDR3nt: TGTGCCAGTAGGGGACAGATAACCAACTATGGCTACACCTTC
j_gene: TRBJ2-7; len: 12; v_gene: TRBV5-4; abundance: -; d_gene: -; CDR3aa: CASSRENGEQYF; CDR3nt: TGTGCCAGCAGCCGGGAGAATGGCGAGCAGTACTTC
j_gene: TRBJ1-1; len: 13; v_gene: TRBV6-5; abundance: -; d_gene: -; CDR3aa: CASSTGMDTEAFF; CDR3nt: TGTGCCAGCAGTACCGGGATGGACACTGAAGCTTTCTTT
j_gene: TRBJ1-4; len: 18; v_gene: TRBV11-3; abundance: -; d_gene: TRBD1; CDR3aa: CASSLGTTGGSRGEKLFF; CDR3nt: TGTGCCAGCAGCTTAGGGACGACAGGGGGCTCGCGAGGAGAAAAACTGTTTTTT
j_gene: TRBJ2-7; len: 14; v_gene: TRBV7-9; abundance: -; d_gene: -; CDR3aa: CASSLGLGRGEQYF; CDR3nt: TGTGCCAGCAGCTTAGGTCTAGGAAGGGGTGAGCAGTACTTC
j_gene: TRBJ1-2; len: 12; v_gene: TRBV29-1; abundance: -; d_gene: -; CDR3aa: CSVETPGYGYTF; CDR3nt: TGCAGCGTTGAAACTCCAGGCTATGGCTACACCTTC
j_gene: TRBJ2-7; len: 14; v_gene: TRBV5-4; abundance: -; d_gene: -; CDR3aa: CASSLADRSGEQYF; CDR3nt: TGTGCCAGCAGCTTGGCGGACAGGAGCGGGGAGCAGTACTTC
j_gene: TRBJ1-2; len: 13; v_gene: TRBV7-9; abundance: -; d_gene: TRBD1; CDR3aa: CASSLQGGYGYTF; CDR3nt: TGTGCCAGCAGCTTACAGGGGGGATATGGCTACACCTTC
j_gene: TRBJ2-3; len: 13; v_gene: TRBV2; abundance: -; d_gene: TRBD2; CDR3aa: CAEGQRGRDTQYF; CDR3nt: TGTGCCGAAGGCCAGCGGGGAAGGGATACGCAGTATTTT
j_gene: TRBJ1-6; len: 13; v_gene: TRBV19; abundance: -; d_gene: -; CDR3aa: CASRVDINSPLHF; CDR3nt: TGTGCCAGTAGGGTGGACATTAATTCACCCCTCCACTTT
j_gene: TRBJ2-5; len: 15; v_gene: TRBV7-2; abundance: -; d_gene: -; CDR3aa: CASSPVGSGQETQYF; CDR3nt: TGTGCCAGCAGCCCTGTTGGTAGCGGACAAGAGACCCAGTACTTC
j_gene: TRBJ2-5; len: 15; v_gene: TRBV11-2; abundance: once; d_gene: TRBD1; CDR3aa: CASSSPPGQGETQYF; CDR3nt: TGTGCCAGCAGCTCACCCCCGGGACAGGGGGAGACCCAGTACTTC
j_gene: TRBJ2-5; len: 13; v_gene: TRBV2; abundance: -; d_gene: -; CDR3aa: CASRWTVQETQYF; CDR3nt: TGTGCCAGCAGGTGGACTGTTCAAGAGACCCAGTACTTC
j_gene: TRBJ1-1; len: 16; v_gene: TRBV7-9; abundance: -; d_gene: TRBD1; CDR3aa: CASSGWTGAMNTEAFF; CDR3nt: TGTGCCAGCAGCGGATGGACAGGGGCGATGAACACTGAAGCTTTCTTT
j_gene: TRBJ2-1; len: 15; v_gene: TRBV5-1; abundance: -; d_gene: -; CDR3aa: CASNSWGPGFNEQFF; CDR3nt: TGCGCCAGCAATAGTTGGGGGCCAGGCTTTAATGAGCAGTTCTTC
j_gene: TRBJ2-3; len: 15; v_gene: TRBV11-2; abundance: -; d_gene: TRBD2; CDR3aa: CASSPTSGRVDTQYF; CDR3nt: TGTGCCAGCAGCCCTACTAGCGGGAGGGTGGATACGCAGTATTTT
j_gene: TRBJ1-3; len: 14; v_gene: TRBV2; abundance: -; d_gene: -; CDR3aa: CASSELVTGNTIYF; CDR3nt: TGTGCCAGCAGTGAACTCGTTACTGGAAACACCATATATTTT
j_gene: TRBJ2-7; len: 11; v_gene: TRBV20-1; abundance: -; d_gene: -; CDR3aa: CSASGLYEQYF; CDR3nt: TGCAGTGCTAGCGGGTTGTACGAGCAGTACTTC
j_gene: TRBJ2-2; len: 14; v_gene: TRBV2; abundance: -; d_gene: TRBD2; CDR3aa: CASSRGLGDGELFF; CDR3nt: TGTGCCAGCAGCCGCGGACTAGGGGACGGGGAGCTGTTTTTT